Only one count was recorded for the clone carrying this T cell receptor beta chain. V was pared by 2 bases and J by 1 base, with 11 bases between. The germline gives CDR1 MNHEY, CDR2 SVGEGT. This CDR3 has 15 amino acids. This record belongs to a study of T and B cells in COVID-19 patients. TRB rearrangements were amplified by multiplex PCR with BIOMED2 TRB-A/B primers. Each CDR3 protein is one row after TCRdb ran MiXCR on the multiplex PCR reads. Of roughly 10,000 distinct CDR3 sequences in the sample, 33% were seen once. Blood genomic DNA input for TRB amplification was about 220-500 ng. This clonotype was sampled from a human donor with active COVID-19. Material for sequencing was blood. The V call is TRBV6-2 or TRBV6-3, the J call TRBJ1-1, with D perhaps TRBD1 (5 bases). For the CDR3, the DNA is TGTGCCAGCAGTTACCACGTGGGGCCGAACACTGAAGCTTTCTTT. Its translation is CASSYHVGPNTEAFF.